This entry lists 19 T cell receptor beta chains sequenced from one sample in a study of cytomegalovirus exposure and HLA in healthy donors. Researchers ran the PCR with 60 Vbeta and 13 Jbeta primers. Only in-frame clones appear in the TCRdb table, and some are missing; sequencing was by immunoSEQ multiplex PCR. The table lists over 45,000 clones, approximately 83% of them singletons, with 4.3% in the top ten. Sample: PBMCs. These receptors all stem from a man aged 30 to 39 in good health and CMV-seronegative.

This sequence joins TRBV5-4 and TRBJ1-3, with TRBD1 matching over 10 bases. CDR3 length equals 15 residues. The V gene end was trimmed by 2 bases and the J gene end by 6 bases; junction bases not matched to a gene: 5. Germline V gives CDR1 SGHNT, CDR2 YYREEE (reference sequence). As DNA, the CDR3 is TGTGCCAGCAGCTTACGACAGGGGGCCGAAAACACCATATATTTT. Protein sequence: CASSLRQGAENTIYF.

V gene TRBV19 combines with J gene TRBJ2-7, with 11 bases lining up with TRBD1. Germline CDR1 LNHDA, CDR2 SQIVND (reference sequence). The trim removed 9 bases at V and 3 bases at J, leaving 7 bases unmatched. This CDR3 has 14 amino acids. The CDR3 sequence is CASTPGQGDYEQYF. The CDR3 coding sequence is TGTGCCAGCACCCCGGGACAGGGGGACTACGAGCAGTACTTC. Full variable domain (missing parts from reference TRBV19 and TRBJ2-7): DGGITQSPKYLFRKEGQNVTLSCEQNLNHDAMYWYRQDPGQGLRLIYYSQIVNDFQKGDIAEGYSVSREKKESFPLTVTSAQKNPTAFYLCASTPGQGDYEQYFGPGTRLTVT.

The chain has TRBV9 and TRBJ2-7, with TRBD1 identical over 7 bases. Trimming at V came to 0 bases and at J to 0 bases, leaving 6 bases not matched to a gene. Germline assignment: CDR1 SGDLS and CDR2 YYNGEE. The CDR3 has 16 residues. The CDR3 reads CASSVAPGQYSYEQYF. The CDR3 DNA reads as TGTGCCAGCAGCGTAGCACCGGGACAGTACTCCTACGAGCAGTACTTC.

V is TRBV7-9 and J is TRBJ2-5, with a tentative D call TRBD1 (6 bases). The J call may be wrong; the DNA end is better matched by TRBJ2-7. Germline assignment: CDR1 SEHNR and CDR2 FQNEAQ (reference sequence). CDR3 length equals 14 residues. The CDR3, as DNA: TGTGCCAGCAGCCCTCGACAGGCCTCCTACGAGCAGTACTTC. It encodes CASSPRQASYEQYF.

The genes are TRBV27 and TRBJ2-1; D is undetermined. Trimming shortened V by 0 bases and J by 9 bases, and 9 bases separated the two germline ends. The length of the CDR3 is 13 residues. CDR1 and CDR2 from the germline V gene are MNHEY and SMNVEV (reference sequence). CDR3 sequence (DNA): TGTGCCAGCAGTTTATCAGAGATCACTGAGCAGTTCTTC. Its protein is CASSLSEITEQFF.

The chain has TRBV6-1 and TRBJ1-5; TRBD1 is a possible D gene (5 bases). The germline V and J ends were trimmed by 1 base and 0 bases, with 19 bases remaining between them. The CDR3 extends over 19 amino acids. CDR1 MNHNS and CDR2 SASEGT come from the germline V gene. CDR3 in amino acids: CASSEGGLLGDYSNQPQHF. The CDR3 nucleotides are TGTGCCAGCAGTGAAGGGGGACTCTTGGGGGATTATAGCAATCAGCCCCAGCATTTT.

CDR3 nucleotide sequence: TGTGCCAGCAGCGTGGGACAGGTCCAAAAAGGGGCCCTCCACTTT. Its translation is CASSVGQVQKGALHF. V usage is TRBV9 and J usage is TRBJ1-6; 8 bases fit TRBD1. The CDR3 length is 15 residues. CDR1 and CDR2 (germline): SGDLS, YYNGEE. V lost 2 bases, J lost 14 bases, and 12 bases stayed unmatched.

The CDR3 nucleotides read TGTGCCAGCAGTTACTTCCTCCAGGGACAAGAGACCCAGTACTTC. Protein: CASSYFLQGQETQYF. V gene TRBV6-6 combines with J gene TRBJ2-5, with D perhaps matching TRBD1 (5 bases). V was clipped by 1 base and J by 2 bases, with 11 bases between them. Germline CDR1 is MNHNY and CDR2 is SVGAGI (reference sequence). The CDR3 contains 15 residues.

The chain combines TRBV7-9 with TRBJ1-3, with D perhaps TRBD1 (5 bases). The V end lost 1 base, the J end lost 0 bases, and 16 bases lay between the germline ends. The CDR3 contains 18 residues. CDR1 is SEHNR and CDR2 is FQNEAQ in the germline V gene (reference sequence). The CDR3 loop reads CASSLERTLGGSGNTIYF. CDR3 nucleotide sequence: TGTGCCAGCAGCTTAGAACGGACTTTGGGGGGCTCTGGAAACACCATATATTTT.

The chain has TRBV5-1 and TRBJ2-3; D possibly corresponds to TRBD2 (6 bases). Germline V gene sequence: CDR1 SGHRS, CDR2 YFSETQ. Trimming took off 4 bases at V and 0 bases at J, with 27 bases between the two ends. The CDR3 extends over 20 amino acids. The CDR3 DNA sequence: TGCGCCAGCAGCCTTGTCCCGTGGCGGGGAGGCGAGGGGAGCACAGATACGCAGTATTTT. It is translated as CASSLVPWRGGEGSTDTQYF.

This clone has more than one count but fewer than ten. The chain links TRBV13 to TRBJ1-1; D is perhaps TRBD1 (6 bases). Germline assignment: CDR1 PRHDT and CDR2 FYEKMQ (reference sequence). There are 15 residues in the CDR3. V was clipped by 5 bases and J by 1 base, with 14 bases between them. Written as DNA, the CDR3 is TGTGCCAGCAGCCCCTCGGGCAGGGGGAACACTGAAGCTTTCTTT. It encodes CASSPSGRGNTEAFF.

The V gene is TRBV7-9, the J gene TRBJ2-7; TRBD2 matches 11 bases. V lost 5 bases to trimming and J lost 0 bases; unmatched junction nucleotides: 6. Germline assignment: CDR1 SEHNR and CDR2 FQNEAQ (reference sequence). The CDR3 spans 16 residues. The CDR3 DNA sequence: TGTGCCAGCAGCCCGACTAGCGGGGTTAGCTCCTACGAGCAGTACTTC. It encodes CASSPTSGVSSYEQYF.

This rearrangement joins TRBV10-2 to TRBJ1-5; 8 bases align to TRBD1. The junction had 16 bases not matched to a gene; V was cut back by 6 bases and J by 0 bases. CDR1 and CDR2 (germline): WSHSY, SAAADI. The CDR3 spans 19 residues. The CDR3 DNA reads as TGCGCCAGCAGCGACCCGTCAGGCAGGGGGCCTTATAGCAATCAGCCCCAGCATTTT. As protein: CASSDPSGRGPYSNQPQHF.

This chain uses TRBV5-1 with TRBJ1-6, with 7 bases lining up with TRBD1. The CDR3 runs to 16 residues. Germline V gene sequence: CDR1 SGHRS, CDR2 YFSETQ. With V trimmed by 3 bases and J by 3 bases, 6 bases remained unmatched. The CDR3 protein is CASSYGQAIYNSPLHF. As DNA, the CDR3 is TGCGCCAGCAGCTACGGACAGGCAATCTATAATTCACCCCTCCACTTT.

V is TRBV6-5 and J is TRBJ1-1, with 7 bases lining up with TRBD1. The CDR3 is made up of 15 amino acids. V trimming: 6 bases; J trimming: 1 base; junction bases outside the gene matches: 8. Germline loops: CDR1 MNHEY, CDR2 SVGAGI. CDR3 coding DNA: TGTGCCAGCAGACCTCCGACAGGGCCGAACACTGAAGCTTTCTTT. Amino acid sequence: CASRPPTGPNTEAFF.

The CDR3 reads CAWTRYNEQFF. The CDR3 nucleotides are TGTGCCTGGACCAGGTACAATGAGCAGTTCTTC. This chain uses TRBV30 with TRBJ2-1, with unresolved D. CDR1 GTSNPN and CDR2 SVGIG come from the germline V gene (reference sequence). The V gene lost 4 bases and the J gene lost 4 bases, with 5 bases spanning the gap. The CDR3 totals 11 residues. Together with reference TRBV30 and TRBJ2-1, the CDR3 gives the full variable domain: SQTIHQWPATLVQPVGSPLSLECTVEGTSNPNLYWYRQAAGRGLQLLFYSVGIGQISSEVPQNLSASRPQDRQFILSSKKLLLSDSGFYLCAWTRYNEQFFGPGTRLTVL.

The genes are TRBV7-8 and TRBJ2-7; the match to TRBD2 covers 7 bases. Germline lookup yields CDR1 SGHVS and CDR2 FQNEAQ. J lost 1 base, V lost 4 bases, and 7 bases had no gene match. This CDR3 region has 15 residues. CDR3: CASSSYSSGSYEQYF. CDR3 bases: TGTGCCAGCAGCTCATACTCTAGCGGATCCTACGAGCAGTACTTC.

This chain connects TRBV18 to TRBJ2-7, with TRBD2 identical over 10 bases. The ends lost 3 bases at V and 3 bases at J; junction bases unmatched: 8. This CDR3 is 16 amino acids long. Per germline, CDR1 KGHSH and CDR2 LQKENI. CDR3 sequence reads: CASSPGGLAVLYEQYF. CDR3 nucleotides: TGTGCCAGCTCACCTGGAGGACTAGCGGTGCTCTACGAGCAGTACTTC.

The chain carries TRBV20-1 and TRBJ2-5; D uncertain. Germline-derived CDR1 and CDR2 are DFQATT and SNEGSKA (reference sequence). The CDR3 contains 11 residues. V dropped 4 bases and J dropped 5 bases, with 8 bases sitting between them. This CDR3 reads CSAIPLETQYF. In DNA, the CDR3 is TGCAGTGCTATTCCCCTTGAGACCCAGTACTTC.